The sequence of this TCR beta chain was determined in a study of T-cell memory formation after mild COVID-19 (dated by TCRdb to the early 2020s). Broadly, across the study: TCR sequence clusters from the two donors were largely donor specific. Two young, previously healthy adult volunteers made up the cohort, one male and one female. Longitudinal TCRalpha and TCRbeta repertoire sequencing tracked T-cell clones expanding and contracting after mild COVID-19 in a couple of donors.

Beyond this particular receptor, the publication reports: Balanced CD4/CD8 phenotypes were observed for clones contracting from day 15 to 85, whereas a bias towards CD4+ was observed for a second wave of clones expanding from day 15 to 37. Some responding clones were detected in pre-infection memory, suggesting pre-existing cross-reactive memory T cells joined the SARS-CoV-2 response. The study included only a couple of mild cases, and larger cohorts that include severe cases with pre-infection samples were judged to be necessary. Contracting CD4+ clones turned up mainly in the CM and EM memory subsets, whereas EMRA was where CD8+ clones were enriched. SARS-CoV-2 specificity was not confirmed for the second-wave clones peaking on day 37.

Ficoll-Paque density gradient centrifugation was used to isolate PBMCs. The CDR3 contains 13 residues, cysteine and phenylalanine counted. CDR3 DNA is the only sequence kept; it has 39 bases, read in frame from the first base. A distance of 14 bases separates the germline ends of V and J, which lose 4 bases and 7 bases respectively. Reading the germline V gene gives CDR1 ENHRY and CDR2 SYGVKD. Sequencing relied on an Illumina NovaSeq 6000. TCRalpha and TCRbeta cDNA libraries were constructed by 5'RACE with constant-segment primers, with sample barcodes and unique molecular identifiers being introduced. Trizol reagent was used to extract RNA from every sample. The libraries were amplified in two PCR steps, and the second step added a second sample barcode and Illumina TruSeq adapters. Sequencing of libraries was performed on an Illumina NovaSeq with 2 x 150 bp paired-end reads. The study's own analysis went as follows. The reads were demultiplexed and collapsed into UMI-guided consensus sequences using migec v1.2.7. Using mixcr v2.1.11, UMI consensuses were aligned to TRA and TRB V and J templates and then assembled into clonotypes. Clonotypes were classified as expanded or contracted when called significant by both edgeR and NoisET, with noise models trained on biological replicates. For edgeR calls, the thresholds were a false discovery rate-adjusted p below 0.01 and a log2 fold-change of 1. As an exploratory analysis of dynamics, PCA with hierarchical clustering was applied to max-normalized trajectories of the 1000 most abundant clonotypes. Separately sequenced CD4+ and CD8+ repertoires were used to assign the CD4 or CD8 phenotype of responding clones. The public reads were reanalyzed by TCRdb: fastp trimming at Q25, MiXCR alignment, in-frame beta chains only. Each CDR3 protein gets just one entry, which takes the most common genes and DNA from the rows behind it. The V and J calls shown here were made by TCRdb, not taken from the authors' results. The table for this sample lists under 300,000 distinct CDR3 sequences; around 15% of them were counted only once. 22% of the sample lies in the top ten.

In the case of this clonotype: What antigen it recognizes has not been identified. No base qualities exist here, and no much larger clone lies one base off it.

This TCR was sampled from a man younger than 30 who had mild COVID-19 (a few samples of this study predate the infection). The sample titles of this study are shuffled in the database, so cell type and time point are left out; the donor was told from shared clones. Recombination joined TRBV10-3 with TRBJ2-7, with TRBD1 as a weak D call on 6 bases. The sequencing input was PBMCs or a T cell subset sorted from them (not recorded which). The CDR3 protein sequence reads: CAISGGTSEEQYF. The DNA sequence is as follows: TGTGCCATCAGTGGTGGGACATCGGAGGAGCAGTACTTC.